This T cell receptor (beta chain) was recorded in a study of blood T cell repertoires in COVID-19. Study-level information: The United States, Italy and Spain were the sources of the acute and convalescent COVID-19 samples. From T cells, B-cell-depleted T cells, or PBMCs came the material, which was cDNA or gDNA.

As processed by the authors: By means of reference gene primer amplification, nucleated cell counts were estimated. Using immunoSEQ multiplex PCR, the repertoire was profiled, and TCRdb retains in-frame clones only, with some absent. The DNA was the basis for D and trimming; V, J and clone size are from that table. Here the sample spans about 33,000 clones, almost 90% being singletons. Trimming took 9 bases from V and 1 from J, leaving 12 bases between them. The CDR3 runs 14 residues. In germline, CDR1 is KGHDR, CDR2 SFDVKD. The specimen was peripheral blood. This clonotype originated in a human donor in a cohort sampled during active COVID-19. The chain combines TRBV24-1 with TRBJ2-1; D possibly corresponds to TRBD2 (6 bases). The CDR3 sequence is CATGRAGSYNEQFF. CDR3 sequence (DNA): TGTGCCACCGGCCGGGCGGGGTCCTACAATGAGCAGTTCTTC.